These T cell receptor beta chains were read from a single sample in a study of blood T cell repertoires in COVID-19. Libraries were prepared by immunoSEQ multiplex PCR; TCRdb keeps only in-frame clonotypes and omits some of them. Counted here are about 130,000 clones, around 83% occurring once; the ten biggest clones make up approximately 3%. Sequenced: peripheral blood. The receptors derive from a woman of 80 years or more with acute or convalescent COVID-19. The CDR3 runs from the conserved cysteine through the conserved F or W.

v_call	cdr3_length	cdr3_aa
TRBV11-2	15	CASSLVAGLGETQYF
TRBV12-5	16	CASGSTGTGANTEAFF
TRBV5-1	15	CASSLGDGTNYGYTF
TRBV14	15	CASSQDLLMVRGYTF
TRBV5-4	13	CASSLDRGTEAFF
TRBV7-9	16	CASSRRTGGVSYGYTF
TRBV11-2	15	CASSHSGTGGHEQYF
TRBV6-5	16	CASSYSRTGSGEKLFF
TRBV13	16	CASSLGLPGANYGYTF
TRBV5-1	13	CASSVTYSYEQYF
TRBV5-6	17	CASSFYDRGLSGNTIYF
TRBV19	14	CASSTGETNEKLFF